These 7 T cell receptor beta chains were sequenced from one sample in a study of shared T cell receptors in the human thymus. The method was immunoSEQ multiplex PCR; TCRdb's version includes in-frame clones alone and lacks a portion of them. The table has approximately 730,000 clones, approximately 85% seen once. This sample also belongs to another study, concerning human thymus T cells.

What was sequenced was thymocytes. The receptors here all came from a girl in the first two years of life with a congenital heart defect.

The rearrangement uses TRBV21-1 and TRBJ2-7; the DNA was not compared with TRBD1, the D call given in the table. TRBV21-1 is a pseudogene segment. The CDR3 contains 15 residues. In DNA, the CDR3 is TGTGCCAGCAGATTAGGGGGCGCTTTTATCTACGAGCAGTACTTC. It yields the protein CASRLGGAFIYEQYF.

The chain couples TRBV10-1 to TRBJ2-3; 8 positions match TRBD2. V lost 10 bases, J lost 5 bases, and 14 bases stayed unmatched. The germline V gene has CDR1 WNHNN and CDR2 SYGVQD (reference sequence). The CDR3 totals 15 residues. The CDR3 loop reads CATRLTGGRGDTQYF. The CDR3 DNA reads TGCGCCACCCGACTAACGGGGGGGAGAGGAGATACGCAGTATTTT.

A note on this clone: Additional DNA sequences in this sample encode the identical CDR3. V usage is TRBV2 and J usage is TRBJ2-3; D is undetermined. CDR3 length equals 11 residues. Trimming stripped 9 bases from V and 1 base from J, with 5 bases between. The germline V gene has CDR1 SNHLY and CDR2 FYNNEI. The CDR3 reads CARQGTDTQYF. The CDR3 region has the DNA TGTGCCAGGCAGGGCACAGATACGCAGTATTTT.

A note on this clone: Other DNA sequences in this specimen translate into the identical CDR3. The chain links TRBV9 to TRBJ1-6; D not certain. The germline gives CDR1 SGDLS, CDR2 YYNGEE. With 3 bases removed from V and 8 bases from J, the gap between germline ends came to 6 bases. The CDR3 sequence is 12 residues long. The CDR3 bases are TGTGCCAGCAGCGAGTTAGATTCACCCCTCCACTTT. As protein: CASSELDSPLHF.

This chain links TRBV5-1 with TRBJ1-5; no definite D call. The V end lost 0 bases, the J end lost 6 bases, and 13 bases lay between the germline ends. The CDR3 length is 15 residues. Germline V gene data show CDR1 as SGHRS and CDR2 as YFSETQ. The CDR3 nucleotides are TGCGCCAGCAGCTTGGATCCCGACCGGGTTCAGCCCCAGCATTTT. Translating gives CASSLDPDRVQPQHF.

The CDR3 is CAWNAVRTLNTEAFF. The CDR3 DNA reads TGTGCCTGGAACGCCGTTAGGACACTTAACACTGAAGCTTTCTTT. This chain connects TRBV30 to TRBJ1-1, with a possible D match to TRBD1 (5 bases). The ends were cut back, 4 bases at V and 2 bases at J, with 17 bases in the middle. Germline V gives CDR1 GTSNPN, CDR2 SVGIG (reference sequence). The CDR3 contains 15 residues.

V gene TRBV7-2 combines with J gene TRBJ1-6, with a possible D match to TRBD1 (6 bases). V was shortened by 2 bases and J by 7 bases, with 18 bases between the two germline ends. The CDR3 loop spans 17 amino acids. In germline, CDR1 is SGHTA, CDR2 FQGNSA. The CDR3, as DNA: TGTGCCAGCAGCTTATTTTCTTATTCAGGGGTCAATTCACCCCTCCACTTT. Protein sequence: CASSLFSYSGVNSPLHF.